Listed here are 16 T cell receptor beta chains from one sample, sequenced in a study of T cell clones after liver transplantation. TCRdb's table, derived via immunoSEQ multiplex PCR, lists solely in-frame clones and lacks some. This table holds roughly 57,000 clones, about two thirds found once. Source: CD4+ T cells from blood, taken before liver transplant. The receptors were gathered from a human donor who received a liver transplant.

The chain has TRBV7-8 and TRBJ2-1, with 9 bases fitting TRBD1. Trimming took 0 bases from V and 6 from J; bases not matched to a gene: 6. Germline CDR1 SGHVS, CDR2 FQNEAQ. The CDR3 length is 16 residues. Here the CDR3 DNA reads TGTGCCAGCAGCTTAGCCCGGACAGGGGTGGCCAATGAGCAGTTCTTC. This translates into CASSLARTGVANEQFF.

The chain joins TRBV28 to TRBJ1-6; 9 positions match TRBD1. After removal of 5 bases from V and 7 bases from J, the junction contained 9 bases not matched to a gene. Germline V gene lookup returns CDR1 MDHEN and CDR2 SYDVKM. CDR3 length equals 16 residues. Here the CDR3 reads CASSPHTGGENSPLHF. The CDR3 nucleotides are TGTGCCAGCAGTCCTCATACAGGGGGCGAGAATTCACCCCTCCACTTT.

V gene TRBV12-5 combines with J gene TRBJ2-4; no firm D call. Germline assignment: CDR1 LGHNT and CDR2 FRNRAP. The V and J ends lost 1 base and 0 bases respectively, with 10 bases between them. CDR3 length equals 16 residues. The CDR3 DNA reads TGTGCTAGTGGTTTGGGGGCCGCGCTAGCCAAAAACATTCAGTACTTC. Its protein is CASGLGAALAKNIQYF.

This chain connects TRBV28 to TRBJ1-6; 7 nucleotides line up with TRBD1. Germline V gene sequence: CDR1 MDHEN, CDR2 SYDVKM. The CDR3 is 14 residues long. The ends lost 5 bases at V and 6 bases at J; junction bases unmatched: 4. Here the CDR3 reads CASSRQGPNSPLHF. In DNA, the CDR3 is TGTGCCAGCAGTAGACAGGGACCTAATTCACCCCTCCACTTT. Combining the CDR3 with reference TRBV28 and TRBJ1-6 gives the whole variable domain DVKVTQSSRYLVKRTGEKVFLECVQDMDHENMFWYRQDPGLGLRLIYFSYDVKMKEKGDIPEGYSVSREKKERFSLILESASTNQTSMYLCASSRQGPNSPLHFGNGTRLTVT.

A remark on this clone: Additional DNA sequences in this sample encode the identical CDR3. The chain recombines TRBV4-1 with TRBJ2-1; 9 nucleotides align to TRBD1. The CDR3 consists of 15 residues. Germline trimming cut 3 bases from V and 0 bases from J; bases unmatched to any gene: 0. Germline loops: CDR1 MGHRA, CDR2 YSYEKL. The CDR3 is CASSQGQGSYNEQFF. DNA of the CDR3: TGCGCCAGCAGCCAGGGACAGGGCTCCTACAATGAGCAGTTCTTC.

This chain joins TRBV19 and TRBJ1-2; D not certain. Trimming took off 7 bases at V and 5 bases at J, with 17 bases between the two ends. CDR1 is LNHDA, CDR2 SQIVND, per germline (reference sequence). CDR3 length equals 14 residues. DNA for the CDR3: TGTGCCAGTACCAATCCCGGGGTTAGGTATGGCTACACCTTC. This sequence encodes CASTNPGVRYGYTF.

The CDR3: CASSLALAGSEQYF. The CDR3 bases are TGTGCCAGCAGCTTAGCCCTAGCGGGCTCCGAGCAGTACTTC. The V gene is TRBV7-8, the J gene TRBJ2-7, with 8 bases that match TRBD2. Germline-derived CDR1 and CDR2 are SGHVS and FQNEAQ. V was pared by 0 bases and J by 6 bases, with 4 bases of the junction left unmatched. This CDR3 contains 14 residues.

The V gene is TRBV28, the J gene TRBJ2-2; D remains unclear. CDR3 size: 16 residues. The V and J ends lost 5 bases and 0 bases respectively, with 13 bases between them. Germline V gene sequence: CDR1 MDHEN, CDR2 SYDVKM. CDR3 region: CASSPHEVANTGELFF. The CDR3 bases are TGTGCCAGCAGTCCCCATGAGGTCGCGAACACCGGGGAGCTGTTTTTT.

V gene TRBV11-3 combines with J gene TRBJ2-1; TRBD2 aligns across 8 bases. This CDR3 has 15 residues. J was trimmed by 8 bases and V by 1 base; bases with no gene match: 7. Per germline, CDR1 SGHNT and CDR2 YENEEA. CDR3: CASSLGLAPVDEQFF. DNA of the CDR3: TGTGCCAGCAGCTTAGGACTAGCGCCGGTGGATGAGCAGTTCTTC.

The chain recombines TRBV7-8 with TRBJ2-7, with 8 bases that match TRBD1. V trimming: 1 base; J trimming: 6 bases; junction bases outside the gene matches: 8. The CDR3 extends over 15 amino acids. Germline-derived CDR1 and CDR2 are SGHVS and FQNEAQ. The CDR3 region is CASSLGFTGGREQYF. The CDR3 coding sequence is TGTGCCAGCAGCTTAGGGTTTACAGGGGGTCGCGAGCAGTACTTC.

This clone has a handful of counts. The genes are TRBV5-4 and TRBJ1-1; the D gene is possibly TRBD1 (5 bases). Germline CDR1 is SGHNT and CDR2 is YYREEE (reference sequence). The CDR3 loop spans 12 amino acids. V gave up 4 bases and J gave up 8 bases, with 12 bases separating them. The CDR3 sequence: CASSRPQGEAFF. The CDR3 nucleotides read TGTGCCAGCAGCCGTCCCCAGGGCGAAGCTTTCTTT.

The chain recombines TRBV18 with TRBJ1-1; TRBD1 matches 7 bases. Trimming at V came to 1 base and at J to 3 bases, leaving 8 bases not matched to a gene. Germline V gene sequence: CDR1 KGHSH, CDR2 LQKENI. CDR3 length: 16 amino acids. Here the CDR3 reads CASSPREGGRDTEAFF. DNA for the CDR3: TGTGCCAGCTCACCACGGGAAGGGGGCAGGGACACTGAAGCTTTCTTT.

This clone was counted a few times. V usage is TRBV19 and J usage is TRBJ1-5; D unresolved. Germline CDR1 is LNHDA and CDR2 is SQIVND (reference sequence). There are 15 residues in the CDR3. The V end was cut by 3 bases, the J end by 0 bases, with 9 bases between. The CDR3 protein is CASSMMRGSNQPQHF. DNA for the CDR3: TGTGCCAGTAGTATGATGCGGGGTAGCAATCAGCCCCAGCATTTT.

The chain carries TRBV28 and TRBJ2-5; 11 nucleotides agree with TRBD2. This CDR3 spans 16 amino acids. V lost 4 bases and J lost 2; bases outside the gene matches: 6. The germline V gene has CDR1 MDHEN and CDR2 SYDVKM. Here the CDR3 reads CASSSGVAGGQETQYF. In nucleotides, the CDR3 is TGTGCCAGCAGTTCCGGTGTAGCGGGGGGGCAAGAGACCCAGTACTTC.

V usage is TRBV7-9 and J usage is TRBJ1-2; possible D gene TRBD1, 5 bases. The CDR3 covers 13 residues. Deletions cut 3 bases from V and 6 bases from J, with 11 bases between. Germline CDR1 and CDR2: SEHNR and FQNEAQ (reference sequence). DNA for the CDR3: TGTGCCAGCAGCTTGGGCAGGGAGGATGGCTACACCTTC. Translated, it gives CASSLGREDGYTF.

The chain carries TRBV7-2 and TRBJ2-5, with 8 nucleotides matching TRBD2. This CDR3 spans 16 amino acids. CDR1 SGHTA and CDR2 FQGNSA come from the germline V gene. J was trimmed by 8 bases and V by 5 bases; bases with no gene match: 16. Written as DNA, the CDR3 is TGTGCCAGCAGCCGGGGGGGTAGCGGCTTCCAAGGAACCCAGTACTTC. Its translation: CASSRGGSGFQGTQYF.